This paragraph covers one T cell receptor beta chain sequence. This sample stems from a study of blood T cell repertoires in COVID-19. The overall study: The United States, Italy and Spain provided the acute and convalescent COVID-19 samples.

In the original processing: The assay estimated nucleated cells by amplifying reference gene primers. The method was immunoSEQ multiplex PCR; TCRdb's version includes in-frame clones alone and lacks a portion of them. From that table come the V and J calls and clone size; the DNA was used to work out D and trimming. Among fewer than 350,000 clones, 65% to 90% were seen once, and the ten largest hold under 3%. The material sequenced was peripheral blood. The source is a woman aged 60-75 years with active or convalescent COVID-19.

CDR3 sequence: CASSPRSSGAYNEQFF. CDR3 DNA sequence: TGTGCCAGCAGCCCCCGGAGTAGCGGGGCTTACAATGAGCAGTTCTTC. The gene calls are TRBV9 and TRBJ2-1; 8 positions match TRBD2. Germline loops: CDR1 SGDLS, CDR2 YYNGEE. V trimming: 4 bases; J trimming: 4 bases; junction bases outside the gene matches: 10. The CDR3 covers 16 residues.